This TCR beta chain was retrieved from a study of blood T cell repertoires in COVID-19. Study at large: COVID-19 samples collected from the United States, Italy and Spain covered acute and convalescent phases.

As originally analysed: Reference gene primer amplification gave estimated nucleated cell counts. Sequenced by immunoSEQ multiplex PCR; TCRdb stores in-frame clones only, minus some. V, J and clone size are taken as reported in that table, and D and trimming were inferred from the DNA itself. The data show roughly 95,000 clones, just over 90% seen once. With respect to this clone: One junction end disagrees with the germline gene, perhaps due to a read error.

There are 11 residues in the CDR3. Per germline, CDR1 WNHNN and CDR2 SYGVQD (reference sequence). Sequencing was done on a sample of peripheral blood. V usage is TRBV10-1 and J usage is TRBJ2-1; TRBD2 matches 8 bases. This receptor was taken from a woman aged 50 to 65 in a cohort sampled during active COVID-19. The CDR3 sequence: CASSEGTSFVF. The CDR3 bases are TGCGCCAGCAGTGAAGGGACTAGTTTTGTCTTC.